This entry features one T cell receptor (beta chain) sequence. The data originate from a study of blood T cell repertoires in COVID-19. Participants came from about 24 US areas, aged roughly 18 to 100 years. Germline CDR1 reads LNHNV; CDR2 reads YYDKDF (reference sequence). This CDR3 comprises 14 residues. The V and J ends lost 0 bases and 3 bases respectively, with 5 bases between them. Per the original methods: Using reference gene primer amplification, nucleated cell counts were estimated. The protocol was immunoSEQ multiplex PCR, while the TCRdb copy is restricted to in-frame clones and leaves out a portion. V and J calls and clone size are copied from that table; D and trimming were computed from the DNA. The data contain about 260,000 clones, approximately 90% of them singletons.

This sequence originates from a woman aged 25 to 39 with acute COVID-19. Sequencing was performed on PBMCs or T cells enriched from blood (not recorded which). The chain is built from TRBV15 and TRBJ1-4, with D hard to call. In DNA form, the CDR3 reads TGTGCCACCAGCAGAGATAACTCTAATGAAAAACTGTTTTTT. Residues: CATSRDNSNEKLFF.